Presented here are 23 T cell receptor beta chains from one specimen sequenced in a study of T-cell reconstitution after alpha-beta-depleted transplantation in children (dated by TCRdb to between 2015 and 2016). Explained via the paper, the treatment or condition label denotes: allogeneic hematopoietic cell transplantation with graft depleted of TCRalphabeta T cells and CD19 B cells. Library construction relied on PCR. Sequencing used an Illumina HiSeq 2500. To normalize quantification of the TCRbeta repertoire, the TCR libraries were built with molecular barcoding that relied on unique molecular identifiers. TCRdb itself trimmed the public reads at Q25 with fastp, ran MiXCR and retained productive beta chains. Every entry covers one CDR3 protein and lists the most common genes and DNA from its rows. The table for this sample lists roughly 300,000 distinct CDR3 sequences; approximately 10% of them were counted only once. The biggest ten clones account for around 22% of the sample.

Material: peripheral blood, obtained 180 days after TCRalphabeta/CD19-depleted stem cell transplant. These receptors all stem from a male patient under 10 years old who had a stem cell transplant for chronic granulomatous disease, so the T cells may come from the graft donor.

This clonotype has ten or more counts. The chain carries TRBV7-3 and TRBJ2-3; D uncertain. CDR3 size: 17 residues. V was shortened by 2 bases and J by 0 bases, with 15 bases between the two germline ends. Germline CDR1 SGHTA, CDR2 FQGTGA. DNA of the CDR3: TGTGCCAGCAGCTTACGTACCTCAGATCCTAGCACAGATACGCAGTATTTT. As protein: CASSLRTSDPSTDTQYF.

The V gene is TRBV4-2, the J gene TRBJ2-7; 7 bases match TRBD1. CDR3 size: 15 residues. Trimming took 1 base from V and 4 from J; bases not matched to a gene: 7. Germline values: CDR1 LGHNA, CDR2 YNFKEQ. CDR3 region: CASSQGAGGSYEQYF. The CDR3 nucleotides are TGTGCCAGCAGCCAAGGGGCAGGGGGTTCTTACGAGCAGTACTTC.

This clonotype was seen repeatedly, ten times or more. This chain joins TRBV7-2 and TRBJ2-3; 7 positions agree with TRBD2. J lost 0 bases, V lost 2 bases, and 8 bases had no gene match. This CDR3 comprises 17 residues. Per germline, CDR1 SGHTA and CDR2 FQGNSA. CDR3 protein: CASSLTPSGYSTDTQYF. In DNA form, the CDR3 reads TGTGCCAGCAGCTTAACCCCTAGCGGTTATAGCACAGATACGCAGTATTTT.

This clonotype was observed at least ten times. The chain has TRBV12-3 or TRBV12-4 and TRBJ2-7, with TRBD2 as a possible D gene (6 bases). V was clipped by 7 bases and J by 2 bases, with 12 bases between them. The CDR3 covers 13 residues. The CDR3 bases are TGTGCCAGCAACCATCGCGGGGCCTACGAGCAGTACTTC. Translating it yields CASNHRGAYEQYF.

This clonotype was counted ten times or more. V gene TRBV20-1 combines with J gene TRBJ2-7, with TRBD1 matching 7 bases. CDR1 and CDR2 from the germline V gene are DFQATT and SNEGSKA (reference sequence). This CDR3 spans 13 amino acids. Trimming cost V 5 bases and J 3 bases; bases outside gene matches: 7. CDR3 coding DNA: TGCAGTGCTCGGGACAGTCAGCTCTACGAGCAGTACTTC. Protein product: CSARDSQLYEQYF.

This clonotype occurred a few times. This sequence may be a read error, since a much larger clone differs from it by one base. The rearrangement joins TRBV5-1 to TRBJ2-3; 12 nucleotides agree with TRBD2. V gave up 1 base and J gave up 3 bases; unmatched junction bases: 0. This CDR3 has 15 amino acids. Germline V gene lookup returns CDR1 SGHRS and CDR2 YFSETQ. This CDR3 is CASSLTSGRTDTQYF. Here the CDR3 DNA reads TGCGCCAGCAGCTTGACTAGCGGGAGGACAGATACGCAGTATTTT.

This clonotype was found many times. The chain links TRBV12-3 or TRBV12-4 to TRBJ1-6; D gene ambiguous. The CDR3 sequence is 15 residues long. V lost 3 bases and J lost 7, with 13 bases in between. The CDR3 reads CASSFGSSGNSPLHF. The CDR3 DNA reads as TGTGCCAGCAGTTTTGGGTCTTCCGGGAATTCACCCCTCCACTTT.

This clonotype showed up many times. The V and J genes are TRBV30 and TRBJ2-3; D possibly corresponds to TRBD2 (6 bases). The CDR3 consists of 13 residues. In germline, CDR1 is GTSNPN, CDR2 SVGIG (reference sequence). V lost 3 bases and J 5 bases, leaving 12 bases between the germline ends. The CDR3 bases are TGTGCCTGGAGAGGAGGGAGGCGAGATACGCAGTATTTT. Protein: CAWRGGRRDTQYF. Full variable domain (remainder filled in from reference TRBV30 and TRBJ2-3): SQTIHQWPATLVQPVGSPLSLECTVEGTSNPNLYWYRQAAGRGLQLLFYSVGIGQISSEVPQNLSASRPQDRQFILSSKKLLLSDSGFYLCAWRGGRRDTQYFGPGTRLTVL.

The sample holds many counts of this clonotype. J is TRBJ2-2 and V is TRBV4-2; D unresolved. Trimming cost V 1 base and J 6 bases, with 9 bases left between them. The CDR3 extends over 14 amino acids. The V gene's germline CDR1 is LGHNA and CDR2 YNFKEQ. The CDR3 reads CASSQVNRPGELFF. The CDR3 region has the DNA TGTGCCAGCAGCCAAGTAAATCGCCCCGGGGAGCTGTTTTTT.

This clonotype was counted ten times or more. The gene calls are TRBV20-1 and TRBJ2-3; 13 positions agree with TRBD2. The CDR3 is made up of 16 amino acids. V dropped 6 bases and J dropped 2; count of bases not matched to a gene: 8. Looked up from germline, CDR1 is DFQATT and CDR2 is SNEGSKA (reference sequence). CDR3 sequence: CSAQRTSGSPTDTQYF. The CDR3 region has the DNA TGCAGTGCCCAGCGGACTAGCGGGAGCCCCACAGATACGCAGTATTTT.

This clonotype occurred many times. The gene calls are TRBV12-3 or TRBV12-4 and TRBJ2-7, with a possible D match to TRBD2 (6 bases). Trimming removed 7 bases at V and 4 bases at J, with 17 bases between. CDR3 length: 14 residues. CDR3 DNA sequence: TGTGCCAGCAACCCTATCGGGAGAGGTTACGAGCAGTACTTC. Its translation is CASNPIGRGYEQYF.

This clonotype was recorded many times. This chain uses TRBV15 with TRBJ2-7, with D unresolved. The CDR3 has 16 residues. Germline V CDR1 and CDR2: LNHNV, YYDKDF (reference sequence). Deletions cut 0 bases from V and 0 bases from J, with 12 bases between. In nucleotides, the CDR3 is TGTGCCACCAGCAGAGAAGGTCTTCCCAGCTCCTACGAGCAGTACTTC. Translated: CATSREGLPSSYEQYF.

This clonotype was recorded at least ten times. The chain recombines TRBV4-3 with TRBJ1-1; D is unclear. There are 17 residues in the CDR3. Trimming left V 0 bases short and J 0 bases short, with 14 bases between. Germline V gene lookup returns CDR1 LGHNA and CDR2 YSLEER. CDR3 DNA: TGCGCCAGCAGCCAAGATCATCATCGGCAGGTGAACACTGAAGCTTTCTTT. It codes for CASSQDHHRQVNTEAFF.

This clonotype was recorded many times. The chain recombines TRBV9 with TRBJ2-1; maybe TRBD1 (6 bases). The CDR3 covers 12 residues. Germline CDR1 SGDLS, CDR2 YYNGEE. Between the trimmed V and J ends, which lost 3 bases and 7 bases, there was a span of 8 bases. The CDR3 DNA reads TGTGCCAGCAGCGCCCAGGGGAATGAGCAGTTCTTC. This gives the protein CASSAQGNEQFF.

In this sample, this clonotype turned up many times. The CDR3 loop reads CASSESVGQGGNQPQHF. The CDR3 DNA reads as TGTGCCAGCAGTGAATCGGTGGGGCAGGGAGGCAATCAGCCCCAGCATTTT. J is TRBJ1-5 and V is TRBV25-1, with a possible D match to TRBD1 (5 bases). V dropped 1 base and J dropped 2 bases, with 15 bases sitting between them. Germline V gene sequence: CDR1 MGHDK, CDR2 SYGVNS. The CDR3 consists of 17 residues.

V gene TRBV12-3 or TRBV12-4 combines with J gene TRBJ2-1, with a possible D match to TRBD2 (6 bases). Trimming stripped 5 bases from V and 4 bases from J, with 18 bases between. The length of the CDR3 is 16 residues. The CDR3 region is CASSPPGLASYNEQFF. CDR3 nucleotide sequence: TGTGCCAGCAGTCCACCCGGGCTAGCGTCGTACAATGAGCAGTTCTTC.

Notes on this clonotype: Compared with germline, one end of the junction differs, possibly owing to a read error. CDR3: CGVDPRAGHEQYF. The CDR3 region has the DNA TGCGGCGTCGATCCACGGGCGGGCCACGAGCAGTACTTC. The J gene is TRBJ2-7, the V gene TRBV29-1, with D possibly TRBD2 on 5 matching bases. CDR1 and CDR2 from the germline V gene are SQVTM and ANQGSEA. There are 13 residues in the CDR3.

The chain combines TRBV5-1 with TRBJ2-3; the D is unclear. The CDR3 consists of 14 residues. V was cut by 4 bases and J by 2 bases, with 11 bases left in between. CDR1 and CDR2 from the germline V gene are SGHRS and YFSETQ. The CDR3 here is CASSPHKPTDTQYF. Here the CDR3 DNA reads TGCGCCAGCAGCCCCCACAAACCCACAGATACGCAGTATTTT.

This clonotype was picked up many times. The rearrangement uses TRBV30 and TRBJ2-7; D is undetermined. Germline V lookup: CDR1 GTSNPN, CDR2 SVGIG (reference sequence). The CDR3 covers 13 residues. V gave up 2 bases and J gave up 4 bases, with 12 bases separating them. The CDR3 sequence: CAWSTLWGYEQYF. CDR3 DNA: TGTGCCTGGAGTACCCTATGGGGTTACGAGCAGTACTTC.

At least ten counts were recorded for this clonotype. The genes are TRBV6-2 or TRBV6-3 and TRBJ2-6; TRBD1 aligns across 9 bases. The V and J ends lost 8 bases and 0 bases, in that order; junction bases with no gene match: 17. Germline V lookup: CDR1 MNHEY, CDR2 SVGEGT. This CDR3 spans 20 amino acids. Here the CDR3 reads CASWGGQGAIKSSGANVLTF. In DNA form, the CDR3 reads TGTGCCAGCTGGGGGGGACAGGGAGCCATCAAGAGCTCTGGGGCCAACGTCCTGACTTTC.

Ten or more counts support this clonotype. This chain connects TRBV5-6 to TRBJ2-5; 10 nucleotides line up with TRBD1. Germline CDR1 is SGHDT and CDR2 is YYEEEE. V lost 4 bases, J lost 2 bases, and 5 bases stayed unmatched. There are 15 residues in the CDR3. DNA for the CDR3: TGTGCCAGCAGCCCTCTGGACAGGGGGCAAGAGACCCAGTACTTC. It specifies CASSPLDRGQETQYF.

This clonotype was seen just once. A much larger clone is a single base away; this may be a read error. The rearrangement links TRBV5-6 to TRBJ2-2; no definite D call. This CDR3 has 15 residues. Germline loops: CDR1 SGHDT, CDR2 YYEEEE. The germline V and J ends were trimmed by 3 bases and 0 bases, with 9 bases remaining between them. CDR3 residues: CASSSWSPNTGELFF. CDR3 sequence (DNA): TGTGCCAGCAGCTCGTGGTCTCCGAACACCGGGGAGCTGTTTTTT.

This clonotype was detected ten times or more. The chain carries TRBV5-1 and TRBJ1-2, with 10 bases aligning to TRBD1. V was clipped by 4 bases and J by 6 bases; unmatched bases: 6. CDR3 size: 14 residues. In germline, CDR1 is SGHRS, CDR2 YFSETQ. CDR3 DNA sequence: TGCGCCAGCAGCGCCAAGACAGGGGGCGATGGCTACACCTTC. The encoded protein is CASSAKTGGDGYTF.